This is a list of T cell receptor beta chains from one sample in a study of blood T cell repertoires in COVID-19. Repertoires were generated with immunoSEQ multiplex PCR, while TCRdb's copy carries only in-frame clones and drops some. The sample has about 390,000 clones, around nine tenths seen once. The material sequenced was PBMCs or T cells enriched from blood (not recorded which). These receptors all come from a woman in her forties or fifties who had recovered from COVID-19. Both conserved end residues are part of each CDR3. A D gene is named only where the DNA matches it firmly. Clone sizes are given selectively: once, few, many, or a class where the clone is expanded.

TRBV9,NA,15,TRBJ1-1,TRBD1,TGTGCCAGCAGCGAAGGGGACAGGTTCTTCACTGAAGCTTTCTTT,CASSEGDRFFTEAFF
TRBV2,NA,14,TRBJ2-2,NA,TGTGCCAGCAGTTGGGCCCCGAACACCGGGGAGCTGTTTTTT,CASSWAPNTGELFF
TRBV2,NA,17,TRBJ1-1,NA,TGTGCCAGCAGTGAAGCGCTGGAGGGGGGGGTGGACACTGAAGCTTTCTTT,CASSEALEGGVDTEAFF
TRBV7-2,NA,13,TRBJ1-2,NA,TGTGCCAGCAGCAGCGCAGGGAACTATGGCTACACCTTC,CASSSAGNYGYTF
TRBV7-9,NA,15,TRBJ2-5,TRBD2,TGTGCCAGCAGCTTAGTTAGCGGGGCTCAAGAGACCCAGTACTTC,CASSLVSGAQETQYF
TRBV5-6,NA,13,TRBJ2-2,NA,TGTGCCAGCAGCCTAGCGAACACCGGGGAGCTGTTTTTT,CASSLANTGELFF
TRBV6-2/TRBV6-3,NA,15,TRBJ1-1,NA,TGTGCCAGCAGTTCCCCGGCTCAGGCGGGCACTGAAGCTTTCTTT,CASSSPAQAGTEAFF
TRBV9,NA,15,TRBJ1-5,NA,TGTGCCAGCAGCGTAGGCGGCGCTGGCAATCAGCCCCAGCATTTT,CASSVGGAGNQPQHF
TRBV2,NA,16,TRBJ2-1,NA,TGTGCCAGCAGGGGGTTGTTAGCGGAGCCCTACAATGAGCAGTTCTTC,CASRGLLAEPYNEQFF
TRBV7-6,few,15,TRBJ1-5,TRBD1,TGTGCCAGCAGCTTATGGACAGGGGAGAATCAGCCCCAGCATTTT,CASSLWTGENQPQHF
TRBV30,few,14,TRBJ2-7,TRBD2,TGTGCCTGGAGCCGGCAGGGACTAACCTACGAGCAGTACTTC,CAWSRQGLTYEQYF
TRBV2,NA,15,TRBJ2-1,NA,TGTGCCAGCAGTGAGGTAGGAGGGGCCTACAATGAGCAGTTCTTC,CASSEVGGAYNEQFF
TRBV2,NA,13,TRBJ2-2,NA,TGTGCCAGCAGTGAGTCTGGCTCCGGGGAGCTGTTTTTT,CASSESGSGELFF
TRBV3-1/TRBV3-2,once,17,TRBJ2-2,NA,TGTGCCAGCAGCCAGGACAACTACAGGGCGAACACCGGGGAGCTGTTTTTT,CASSQDNYRANTGELFF
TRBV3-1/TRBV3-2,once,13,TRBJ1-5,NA,TGTGCCAGCAGCCAAGAGCTAAATCAGCCCCAGCATTTT,CASSQELNQPQHF
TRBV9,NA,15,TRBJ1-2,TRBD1,TGTGCCAGCAGCGAACACAGAGGGGGCGGCTATGGCTACACCTTC,CASSEHRGGGYGYTF
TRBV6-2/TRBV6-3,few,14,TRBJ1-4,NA,TGTGCCAGCAGCCCGAGAATTCGGAATGAAAAACTGTTTTTT,CASSPRIRNEKLFF
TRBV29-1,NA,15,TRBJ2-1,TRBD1,TGCAGCGTTGAAGAGTCCGGGACAGAGTTCAATGAGCAGTTCTTC,CSVEESGTEFNEQFF
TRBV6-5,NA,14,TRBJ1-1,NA,TGTGCCAGCAGTTACCGAGGGGGGGTAGCTGAAGCTTTCTTT,CASSYRGGVAEAFF
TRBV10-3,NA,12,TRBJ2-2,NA,TGTGCCATCAGCAGGGACACCGGGGAGCTGTTTTTT,CAISRDTGELFF
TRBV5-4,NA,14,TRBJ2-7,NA,TGTGCCAGCAGCTGGCCAGGGCGCGCGAACGAGCAGTACTTC,CASSWPGRANEQYF
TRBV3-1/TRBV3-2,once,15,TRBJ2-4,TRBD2,TGTGCCAGCAGCCAAGATTTGGGAGGGCCAAACATTCAGTACTTC,CASSQDLGGPNIQYF
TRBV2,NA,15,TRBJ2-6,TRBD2,TGTGCCAGCAGTGGGGGGGGCTCTGGGGCCAACGTCCTGACTTTC,CASSGGGSGANVLTF
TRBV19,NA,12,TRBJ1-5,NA,TGTGCCAGTCGAGGGGGATATCAGCCCCAGCATTTT,CASRGGYQPQHF
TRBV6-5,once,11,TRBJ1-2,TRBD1,TGTGCCAGCGGGACAGGGTTTGGCTACACCTTC,CASGTGFGYTF
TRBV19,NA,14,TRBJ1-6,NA,TGTGCCAGTAGTATAGGTACAGATAATTCACCCCTCCACTTT,CASSIGTDNSPLHF
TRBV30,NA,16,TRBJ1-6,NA,TGTGCCTGGTGCCTACAGCGAGGGTGGTCGAATTCACCCCTCCACTTT,CAWCLQRGWSNSPLHF
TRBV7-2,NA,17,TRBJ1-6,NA,TGTGCCAGCAGCTGGGGGGTGGAGGCTTCTTATAATTCACCCCTCCACTTT,CASSWGVEASYNSPLHF
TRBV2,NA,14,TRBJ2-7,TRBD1,TGTGCCAGCAGTGAAGGGACAGGGGCCTACGAGCAGTACTTC,CASSEGTGAYEQYF
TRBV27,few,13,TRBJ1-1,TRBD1,TGTGCCAGCAGGGGACAGGGGAACACTGAAGCTTTCTTT,CASRGQGNTEAFF
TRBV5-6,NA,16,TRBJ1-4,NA,TGTGCCAGCAGCTTGAAAATGAGTGCAACTAATGAAAAACTGTTTTTT,CASSLKMSATNEKLFF
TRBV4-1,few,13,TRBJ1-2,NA,TGCGCCAGCAGCCACAGAGACAGTTATGGCTACACCTTC,CASSHRDSYGYTF
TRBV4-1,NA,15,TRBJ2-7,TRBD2,TGCGCCAGCAGCCAAGCTAGCGGGGGAAGGAACGAGCAGTACTTC,CASSQASGGRNEQYF
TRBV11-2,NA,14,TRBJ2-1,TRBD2,TGTGCCAGCAGCTTTAGCGGGGAGTGGAATGAGCAGTTCTTC,CASSFSGEWNEQFF
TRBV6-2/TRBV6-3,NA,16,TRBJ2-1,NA,TGTGCCAGCAGTTACTCGGTACAGTTATACTACAATGAGCAGTTCTTC,CASSYSVQLYYNEQFF
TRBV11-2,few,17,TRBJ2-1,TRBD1,TGTGCCAGCAGCAACCTCGGACAGGGGGCATCGTACAATGAGCAGTTCTTC,CASSNLGQGASYNEQFF
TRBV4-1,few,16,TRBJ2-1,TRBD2,TGCGCCAGCAGCCAAGTTTTCCCTAGCGGGGTGTATGAGCAGTTCTTC,CASSQVFPSGVYEQFF
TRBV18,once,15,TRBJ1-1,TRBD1,TGTGCCAGCTCGCTTCATACAGGGGCTGGAACTGAAGCTTTCTTT,CASSLHTGAGTEAFF
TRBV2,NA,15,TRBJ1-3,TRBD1,TGTGCCAGCAACAGGGACAGGGGGACAGGAAACACCATATATTTT,CASNRDRGTGNTIYF
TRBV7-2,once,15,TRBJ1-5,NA,TGTGCCAGCAGCTTAGGGCGGGGGACGGGTCAGCCCCAGCATTTT,CASSLGRGTGQPQHF
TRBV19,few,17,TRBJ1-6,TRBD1,TGTGCCAGTAGAACGACGACAGGGACCTCCTATAATTCACCCCTCCACTTT,CASRTTTGTSYNSPLHF
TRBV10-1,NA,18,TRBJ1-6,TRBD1,TGCGCCAGCAGTGAGTCATTCAGGGACAGGGATTTCGGATCACCCCTCCACTTT,CASSESFRDRDFGSPLHF
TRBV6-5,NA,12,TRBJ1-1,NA,TGTGCCAGCAGTTCTCCCTCAGGGATAGCTTTCTTT,CASSSPSGIAFF
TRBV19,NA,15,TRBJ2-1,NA,TGTGCCACCTCGTTTCGGGAGCGTACTAGGGGTGAGCAGTTCTTC,CATSFRERTRGEQFF
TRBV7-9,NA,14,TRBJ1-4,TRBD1,TGTGCCAGCAGCACTGGACAGGAGGTTGAAAAACTGTTTTTT,CASSTGQEVEKLFF